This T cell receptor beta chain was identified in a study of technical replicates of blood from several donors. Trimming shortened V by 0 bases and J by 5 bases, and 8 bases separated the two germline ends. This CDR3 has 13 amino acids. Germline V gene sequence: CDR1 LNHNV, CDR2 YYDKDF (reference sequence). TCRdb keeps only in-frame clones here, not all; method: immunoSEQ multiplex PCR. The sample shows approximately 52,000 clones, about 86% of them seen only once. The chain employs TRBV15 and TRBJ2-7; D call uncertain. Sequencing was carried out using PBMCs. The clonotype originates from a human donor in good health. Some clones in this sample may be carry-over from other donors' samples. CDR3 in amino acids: CATSRELTDEQYF. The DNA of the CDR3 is TGTGCCACCAGCAGAGAACTCACTGACGAGCAGTACTTC.